These 23 T cell receptor beta chains originate from one sample sequenced in a study of T cells after yellow fever vaccination. Using its own MiXCR run on the 5' RACE reads, TCRdb lists one record per CDR3 protein. The profile shows fewer than 500,000 distinct CDR3 sequences, roughly a sixth of them singletons. Sequencing was performed on PBMCs, taken before the yellow fever booster vaccination. The receptor source for this set is a man aged 18 to 35 who received the YFV17D yellow fever vaccine.

This clonotype was observed a handful of times. The chain links TRBV5-6 to TRBJ2-1; possibly TRBD2 for D (7 bases). The ends were cut back, 1 base at V and 9 bases at J, with 14 bases in the middle. This CDR3 has 14 residues. CDR1 SGHDT and CDR2 YYEEEE come from the germline V gene. The CDR3 sequence is CASSLWGGPVEQFF. As DNA, the CDR3 is TGTGCCAGCAGCTTGTGGGGGGGGCCGGTTGAGCAGTTCTTC.

This chain links TRBV15 with TRBJ2-7, with TRBD2 matching over 14 bases. Germline V CDR1 and CDR2: LNHNV, YYDKDF (reference sequence). With 0 bases clipped from V and 0 bases from J, the junction kept 7 bases outside the gene matches. The CDR3 covers 19 residues. CDR3 nucleotide sequence: TGTGCCACCAGCAGAGATCGTGGACTAGCGGGGGGAAGCTCCTACGAGCAGTACGTC. Translation gives CATSRDRGLAGGSSYEQYV.

The V gene is TRBV25-1, the J gene TRBJ2-1; 9 bases line up with TRBD1. Trimming at V came to 7 bases and at J to 6 bases, leaving 7 bases not matched to a gene. CDR1 and CDR2 from the germline V gene are MGHDK and SYGVNS. This CDR3 comprises 14 residues. Written as DNA, the CDR3 is TGTGCCAGCATCCCGGGACAGGGTACCAATGAGCAGTTCTTC. It is translated as CASIPGQGTNEQFF.

This clonotype was seen only a few times. This chain uses TRBV24-1 with TRBJ2-2, with D uncertain. Germline CDR1 KGHDR, CDR2 SFDVKD. The V gene lost 7 bases and the J gene lost 4 bases, with 6 bases spanning the gap. The CDR3 is 12 amino acids. The CDR3 DNA reads TGTGCCACCAGGAATTTCACCGGGGAGCTGTTTTTT. As protein: CATRNFTGELFF.

The V gene is TRBV7-2, the J gene TRBJ1-1; D unresolved. Per germline, CDR1 SGHTA and CDR2 FQGNSA. The CDR3 totals 14 residues. V dropped 2 bases and J dropped 8 bases, with 15 bases sitting between them. DNA for the CDR3: TGTGCCAGCAGCTTACAGGCTACCCTTGGCGAAGCTTTCTTT. Amino acids: CASSLQATLGEAFF.

This chain connects TRBV4-1 to TRBJ2-5; TRBD2 matches 9 bases. CDR1 and CDR2 from the germline V gene are MGHRA and YSYEKL. The CDR3 has 15 residues. The V and J ends lost 0 bases and 4 bases, in that order; junction bases with no gene match: 3. The CDR3 bases are TGCGCCAGCAGCCAAGAGGGACTAGCCGGAGAGACCCAGTACTTC. Translation: CASSQEGLAGETQYF.

This clonotype was detected many times. This rearrangement joins TRBV11-2 to TRBJ1-2; D may be TRBD1 (6 bases). CDR3 size: 13 residues. The V end lost 4 bases, the J end lost 8 bases, and 14 bases lay between the germline ends. CDR1 SGHAT and CDR2 FQNNGV come from the germline V gene. The CDR3 nucleotides read TGTGCCAGCAGCTCATACAGGGTGGGGGGCTACACCTTC. It specifies CASSSYRVGGYTF.

This clonotype was detected only a few times. The rearrangement joins TRBV9 to TRBJ1-1, with a tentative D call TRBD1 (6 bases). The CDR3 covers 14 residues. V dropped 3 bases and J dropped 1 base, with 10 bases sitting between them. CDR1 SGDLS and CDR2 YYNGEE come from the germline V gene. CDR3 DNA: TGTGCCAGCAGCGATCGGGACACGAACACTGAAGCTTTCTTT. Protein: CASSDRDTNTEAFF.

The table lists this clonotype with a few counts. The chain carries TRBV29-1 and TRBJ2-2, with D hard to call. Trimming shortened V by 2 bases and J by 5 bases, and 12 bases separated the two germline ends. The CDR3 totals 14 residues. CDR1 and CDR2 (germline): SQVTM, ANQGSEA. The CDR3 DNA reads as TGCAGCGTTGAACCCACAAGGTGGACCGGGGAGCTGTTTTTT. Encoded protein: CSVEPTRWTGELFF.

CDR3: CATSGRDTSTDTQYF. The CDR3 nucleotides are TGTGCCACCAGTGGGCGGGACACCAGCACAGATACGCAGTATTTT. The chain recombines TRBV24-1 with TRBJ2-3; D may be TRBD1 or TRBD2 (6 bases each). V lost 5 bases to trimming and J lost 0 bases, with 11 bases between them. This CDR3 spans 15 amino acids. Germline CDR1 and CDR2: KGHDR and SFDVKD.

The chain links TRBV9 to TRBJ2-3; D possibly corresponds to TRBD1 (5 bases). Germline loops: CDR1 SGDLS, CDR2 YYNGEE. Trimming took off 0 bases at V and 2 bases at J, with 7 bases between the two ends. This CDR3 contains 14 residues. The CDR3 DNA is TGTGCCAGCAGCGTAGCAGGGAACACAGATACGCAGTATTTT. The encoded protein is CASSVAGNTDTQYF.

The chain joins TRBV7-2 to TRBJ1-5, with TRBD1 identical over 10 bases. V was clipped by 2 bases and J by 7 bases; unmatched bases: 11. Germline CDR1 and CDR2: SGHTA and FQGNSA. This CDR3 has 17 amino acids. The CDR3 is CASSLPTTGGLGQPQHF. The CDR3 DNA follows: TGTGCCAGCAGCTTACCAACGACAGGGGGCTTGGGGCAGCCCCAGCATTTT.

In its sample, this clonotype was seen a few times. This chain uses TRBV7-2 with TRBJ2-2, with TRBD2 identical over 8 bases. This CDR3 region has 18 residues. Germline V gene lookup returns CDR1 SGHTA and CDR2 FQGNSA. After removal of 5 bases from V and 6 bases from J, the junction contained 17 bases not matched to a gene. The CDR3 coding sequence is TGTGCCAGCAGCCTACAACGACGGACTAGCCAGTACGCCGGGGAGCTGTTTTTT. As protein: CASSLQRRTSQYAGELFF.

In its sample, this clonotype was seen a few times. The CDR3 region has the DNA TGCGCCAGCAGCCAAGGGGACAGGGACACCGGGGAGCTGTTTTTT. Translating it yields CASSQGDRDTGELFF. This chain connects TRBV4-1 to TRBJ2-2; 9 bases are a match to TRBD1. Per the germline V gene, CDR1 is MGHRA and CDR2 is YSYEKL. Losses at the gene ends were 1 base for V and 3 bases for J; bases not matched to a gene: 0. This CDR3 contains 15 residues.

This clonotype has only a few counts. This chain uses TRBV30 with TRBJ1-1; no reliable D call. CDR1 and CDR2 from the germline V gene are GTSNPN and SVGIG (reference sequence). V was clipped by 0 bases and J by 6 bases, with 14 bases between them. The CDR3 contains 14 residues. CDR3 in amino acids: CAWSVPGRSPEAFF. CDR3 sequence (DNA): TGTGCCTGGAGTGTACCCGGGCGAAGTCCTGAAGCTTTCTTT.

This chain joins TRBV6-2 or TRBV6-3 and TRBJ2-3, with D uncertain. Deletions cut 1 base from V and 5 bases from J, with 13 bases between. Germline CDR1 MNHEY, CDR2 SVGEGT. This CDR3 is 15 amino acids long. The CDR3 DNA reads TGTGCCAGCAGTTACTTTACCGGGTGGGGAGATACGCAGTATTTT. Translation: CASSYFTGWGDTQYF.

This clonotype has only a few counts. The chain couples TRBV5-1 to TRBJ2-3, with 7 nucleotides matching TRBD1. In germline, CDR1 is SGHRS, CDR2 YFSETQ. Losses at the gene ends were 0 bases for V and 3 bases for J; bases not matched to a gene: 4. This CDR3 has 15 residues. The DNA for the CDR3 is TGCGCCAGCAGCTTGGAAGGGGGCGCGACAGATACGCAGTATTTT. Its translation is CASSLEGGATDTQYF. Supplemented by reference TRBV5-1 and TRBJ2-3, the full variable domain reads KAGVTQTPRYLIKTRGQQVTLSCSPISGHRSVSWYQQTPGQGLQFLFEYFSETQRNKGNFPGRFSGRQFSNSRSEMNVSTLELGDSALYLCASSLEGGATDTQYFGPGTRLTVL.

V is TRBV7-2 and J is TRBJ2-3, with a weak D call TRBD2 (6 bases). The germline V gene has CDR1 SGHTA and CDR2 FQGNSA. The CDR3 has 15 residues. Trimming removed 10 bases at V and 2 bases at J, with 19 bases between. The chain's CDR3 is CATNSMGGATDTQYF. CDR3 nucleotides: TGTGCCACCAACTCGATGGGAGGTGCCACAGATACGCAGTATTTT. Filled out from reference TRBV7-2 and TRBJ2-3, the complete variable domain reads GAGVSQSPSNKVTEKGKDVELRCDPISGHTALYWYRQSLGQGLEFLIYFQGNSAPDKSGLPSDRFSAERTGGSVSTLTIQRTQQEDSAVYLCATNSMGGATDTQYFGPGTRLTVL.

This clonotype was seen a few times. V is TRBV7-9 and J is TRBJ1-4; TRBD1 might be the D (5 bases). Trimming took off 3 bases at V and 4 bases at J, with 21 bases between the two ends. The CDR3 is made up of 18 amino acids. Germline loops: CDR1 SEHNR, CDR2 FQNEAQ (reference sequence). The DNA of the CDR3 is TGTGCCAGCAGCTTGCGGGACGGGAAGTTTCGCGGTAATGAAAAACTGTTTTTT. Encoded protein: CASSLRDGKFRGNEKLFF.

This clonotype has more than one count but fewer than ten. The chain uses TRBV4-2 and TRBJ1-5; D remains unclear. The V end lost 3 bases, the J end lost 4 bases, and 4 bases lay between the germline ends. This CDR3 has 12 amino acids. Germline values: CDR1 LGHNA, CDR2 YNFKEQ. The CDR3 sequence is CASSHQNQPQHF. The CDR3 DNA follows: TGTGCCAGCAGCCATCAGAATCAGCCCCAGCATTTT.

This chain connects TRBV6-5 to TRBJ2-7; D remains ambiguous. Trimming left V 8 bases short and J 5 bases short, with 10 bases between. CDR1 is MNHEY and CDR2 is SVGAGI in the germline V gene. The CDR3 runs 11 residues. The CDR3 sequence is CASGDGHEQYV. The CDR3 DNA follows: TGTGCCAGCGGGGATGGACACGAGCAGTACGTC.

The chain uses TRBV4-1 and TRBJ2-3, with D uncertain. The CDR3 runs 15 residues. Trimming removed 4 bases from V and 6 bases from J, with 17 bases in between. The germline V gene encodes CDR1 MGHRA and CDR2 YSYEKL. The CDR3 DNA is TGCGCCAGCAGCCCGTTGGGAACCCCCAGCGATACGCAGTATTTT. Protein product: CASSPLGTPSDTQYF.

This clonotype was counted a few times. V and J are TRBV6-5 and TRBJ1-2; 11 nucleotides align to TRBD1. This CDR3 has 16 residues. CDR1 and CDR2 (germline): MNHEY, SVGAGI. Trimming at V came to 2 bases and at J to 3 bases, leaving 5 bases not matched to a gene. CDR3 coding DNA: TGTGCCAGCAGTTACCGGGGACAGGGGGTTTACTATGGCTACACCTTC. Protein: CASSYRGQGVYYGYTF.